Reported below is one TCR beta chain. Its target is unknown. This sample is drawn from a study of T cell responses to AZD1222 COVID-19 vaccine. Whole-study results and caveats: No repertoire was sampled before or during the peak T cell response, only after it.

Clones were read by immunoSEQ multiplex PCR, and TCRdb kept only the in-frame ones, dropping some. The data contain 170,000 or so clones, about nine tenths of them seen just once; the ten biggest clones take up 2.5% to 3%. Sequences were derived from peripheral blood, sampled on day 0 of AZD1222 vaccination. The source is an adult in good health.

The CDR3 bases are TGTGCCAGCACCTTGTCCGGGATCGTCAATCAGCCCCAGCATTTT. This translates into CASTLSGIVNQPQHF. The chain carries TRBV6-5 and TRBJ1-5, with D unresolved. The CDR3 length is 15 residues. Germline V gene lookup returns CDR1 MNHEY and CDR2 SVGAGI. Trimming left V 7 bases short and J 3 bases short, with 16 bases between.